This T cell receptor (beta chain) appears in the sequencing data of a study of prognosis after radiotherapy for stage I lung cancer. Across the study: Distant metastases arose in a handful of patients, median roughly 7 months post-radiotherapy; 15 had no significant progression.

Germline lookup yields CDR1 WSHSY and CDR2 SAAADI. V was shortened by 6 bases and J by 5 bases, with 15 bases between the two germline ends. The CDR3 has 14 amino acids. Starting from genomic DNA, TCR beta CDR3 was amplified through two-round multiplex PCR. Primers targeting each individual TRBV and TRBJ gene were applied in first-round PCR. MiXCR, applied by TCRdb to the multiplex PCR reads, yields one record per CDR3 protein. This repertoire shows 25,000 to 30,000 distinct CDR3 sequences, approximately 44% found once; its top ten account for around a third. The starting material was PBMCs, obtained before or after stereotactic body radiation therapy (not recorded which). The TCR was taken from a donor of 50 years or more with non-small cell lung cancer. The chain recombines TRBV10-2 with TRBJ2-3; perhaps D is TRBD1 or TRBD2 (5 bases each). This chain's CDR3 is CASREVGVGDTQYF. The CDR3 DNA sequence: TGCGCCAGCAGAGAGGTGGGGGTTGGAGATACGCAGTATTTT.